These T cell receptor beta chains were read from a single sample in a study of CD8+CD57+ T cells in acquired aplastic anemia. TCRdb fed the reads into MiXCR, producing one record per CDR3 protein. Of about 110,000 distinct CDR3 sequences listed, roughly 50% are singletons. The sample comprised sorted CD4+, CD8+, or CD8+CD57+ T cells (not recorded which) from PBMCs. Receptors were obtained from a human donor in good health, serving as a control. The CDR3 runs from the conserved cysteine through the conserved F or W. D genes are given only for firm matches. Some rows have no size entry. The others give once, few or many, or a class for an expanded clone.

abundance,j_gene,d_gene,v_gene,CDR3nt,CDR3aa
many,TRBJ2-2,.,TRBV12-3/TRBV12-4,TGTGCCAGCAGTCTGGGGGGGGGCCTAACCGGGGAGCTGTTTTTT,CASSLGGGLTGELFF
few,TRBJ2-4,TRBD1,TRBV14,TGTGCCAGCAGCCAAGATCTTGGGACAGGGTCGGCCAAAAACATTCAGTACTTC,CASSQDLGTGSAKNIQYF
.,TRBJ1-1,.,TRBV5-1,TGCGCCAGCAGCATGGACTTGATGAACACTGAAGCTTTCTTT,CASSMDLMNTEAFF
many,TRBJ2-3,TRBD1,TRBV4-1,TGCGCCAGCAGCCGAACAGGGGCGGATACGCAGTATTTT,CASSRTGADTQYF
many,TRBJ2-7,.,TRBV11-2,TGTGCCAGCAGCTTAGATCTAGGGGCTCGGGAGCAGTACTTC,CASSLDLGAREQYF
few,TRBJ2-7,.,TRBV25-1,TGTGCCAGCAGTGGGGGGGGCAGGGAATACGAGCAGTACTTC,CASSGGGREYEQYF
.,TRBJ2-3,.,TRBV9,TGTGCCAGCAGGTCGGGGGCCACAGATACGCAGTATTTT,CASRSGATDTQYF
.,TRBJ2-1,.,TRBV10-3,TGTGCCATCAGTGAGGACAATGAGCAGTTCTTC,CAISEDNEQFF
.,TRBJ1-1,.,TRBV24-1,TGTGCCATCCAACGGACAGAGAACACTGAAGCTTTCTTT,CAIQRTENTEAFF
.,TRBJ2-5,TRBD2,TRBV12-3/TRBV12-4,TGTGCCAGCTCTAGCGGGGGGGCCAGGCAAGAGACCCAGTACTTC,CASSSGGARQETQYF
many,TRBJ2-2,TRBD1,TRBV12-3/TRBV12-4,TGTGCCAGCAATCCCCTAGGACAGGGAGTCACCGGGGAGCTGTTTTTT,CASNPLGQGVTGELFF
.,TRBJ1-5,.,TRBV5-6,TGTGCCAGCAGCTCCTCCCCTCAGCCCCAGCATTTT,CASSSSPQPQHF
many,TRBJ1-2,.,TRBV12-3/TRBV12-4,TGTGCCAGCAGAAAGACAGAGCGTATGAGAGGCTACACCTTC,CASRKTERMRGYTF
once,TRBJ2-1,TRBD1,TRBV20-1,TGCAGTGCCAGACCACAGGGGTTCAATGAGCAGTTCTTC,CSARPQGFNEQFF
.,TRBJ2-3,TRBD2,TRBV25-1,TGTGCCAGCAGCCCCAGGGGCGGGGGGGGTTACACAGATACGCAGTATTTT,CASSPRGGGGYTDTQYF
.,TRBJ2-7,TRBD2,TRBV10-1,TGCGCCAGCAGTGCTGTCGATAGCGGGAGTCGTACCTTC,CASSAVDSGSRTF
many,TRBJ1-5,.,TRBV15,TGTGCCACCAGCGCCGAGCAGGGGAATGATCCCCAGCATTTT,CATSAEQGNDPQHF
few,TRBJ2-4,TRBD1,TRBV11-2,TGTGCCAGCAGATCGGGACAGGATCTTCTGAACATTCAGTACTTC,CASRSGQDLLNIQYF
.,TRBJ1-1,.,TRBV7-6,TGTGCCAGCAGCTTATTACAAAAGAACACTGAAGCTTTCTTT,CASSLLQKNTEAFF
few,TRBJ1-2,TRBD1,TRBV29-1,TGCAGCGTTGTGGGACAGGGGATCGATGGCTACACCTTC,CSVVGQGIDGYTF
.,TRBJ2-7,TRBD1,TRBV24-1,TGTGCCACCAGTGACGCCGGGACAGAGACCTACGAGCAGTACTTC,CATSDAGTETYEQYF
.,TRBJ2-2,TRBD2,TRBV15,TGTGCCACCAGCGCCTCGGGGGGTTTCACCGGGGAGCTGTTTTTT,CATSASGGFTGELFF
.,TRBJ2-1,.,TRBV12-3/TRBV12-4,TGTGCCAGCAGTCCTAGCCCGCCGCGAGTGGCATCCTACAATGAGCAGTTCTTC,CASSPSPPRVASYNEQFF
many,TRBJ1-5,.,TRBV13,TGTGCCAGCAGCTTAGGCTCAACGGATTGGCCCCAGCATTTT,CASSLGSTDWPQHF
.,TRBJ2-1,.,TRBV2,TGTGCCAGCAGCGGTCCCCCGGGAGACAATGAGCAGTTCTTC,CASSGPPGDNEQFF
.,TRBJ1-4,.,TRBV5-6,TGTGCCAGCCACCGGGGGGTTTCCGAAAAACTGTTTTTT,CASHRGVSEKLFF
few,TRBJ2-5,TRBD1,TRBV12-3/TRBV12-4,TGTGCCAGCAGTCAAAGTACAGGGGATTTGGGCGAGACCCAGTACTTC,CASSQSTGDLGETQYF
.,TRBJ1-6,.,TRBV19,TGTGCCAGTACCATTAGTGCGGGGAACATAGATTCACCCCTCCACTTT,CASTISAGNIDSPLHF
many,TRBJ2-7,TRBD1,TRBV7-9,TGTGCCAGCAGCCCACGGACAGGGGGCAACGAGCAGTACTTC,CASSPRTGGNEQYF
once,TRBJ2-7,TRBD2,TRBV10-2,TGCGCCAGCAGTGCGGAGGGACTAAACGACGAGCAGTACTTC,CASSAEGLNDEQYF
.,TRBJ2-7,TRBD2,TRBV29-1,TGCAGTGCTAGTGAAGGGACTAGCGGGGGCTACGAGCAGTACTTC,CSASEGTSGGYEQYF
once,TRBJ2-1,.,TRBV7-9,TGTGCCAGCAGCTACGGTGAGAACAATGAGCAGTTCTTC,CASSYGENNEQFF
once,TRBJ1-1,.,TRBV7-3,TGTGCCAGCAGGAGCAGGGTGACGAACACTGAAGCTTTCTTT,CASRSRVTNTEAFF
many,TRBJ2-7,.,TRBV20-1,TGCAGTGCCCCCGGCGACAGCTCCTACGAGCAGTACTTC,CSAPGDSSYEQYF
.,TRBJ2-7,TRBD1,TRBV10-2,TGCGCCAGCAGTGGACAAACGGACAGGGGGGCTTGGGAGCAGTACTTC,CASSGQTDRGAWEQYF
many,TRBJ2-1,.,TRBV7-8,TGTGCCAGCAGCTTAGTAGACTCAACCTACAATGAGCAGTTCTTC,CASSLVDSTYNEQFF
many,TRBJ2-1,TRBD2,TRBV5-8,TGTGCCAGCAGCGTAGGACTAGCGGGGGATGAGCAGTTCTTC,CASSVGLAGDEQFF
.,TRBJ1-5,TRBD1,TRBV2,TGTGCCAGCAGACTCGGACAGGATCAGCCCCAGCATTTT,CASRLGQDQPQHF
.,TRBJ2-3,.,TRBV30,TGTGCCTGGTCCACCGGGACCGCTTCCACAGATACGCAGTATTTT,CAWSTGTASTDTQYF
.,TRBJ1-5,.,TRBV29-1,TGCAGCGTTGGGGGCAGCGGACAGCCCCAGCATTTT,CSVGGSGQPQHF
.,TRBJ1-2,.,TRBV5-8,TGTGCCAGCAGCTTGCGCGGGGGGGCAGGCTATGGCTACACCTTC,CASSLRGGAGYGYTF
.,TRBJ2-3,.,TRBV2,TGTGCCAGCAGAACAAACACAGATACGCAGTATTTT,CASRTNTDTQYF
many,TRBJ2-7,TRBD1,TRBV4-3,TGCGCCAGCAGCCAGGCGGGACAGGGTTTCTACGAGCAGTACTTC,CASSQAGQGFYEQYF
.,TRBJ1-2,TRBD1,TRBV4-2,TGTGCCAGCAGCCCCCTTGCAGGGGGACAAGAATTAGCTAACTATGGCTACACCTTC,CASSPLAGGQELANYGYTF
.,TRBJ2-2,TRBD1,TRBV24-1,TGTGCCATCAGTGATTTCTACGGGAGGACAGGGGGTCGGACCGGGGAGTTGTTTTTT,CAISDFYGRTGGRTGELFF
.,TRBJ1-1,.,TRBV7-9,TGTGCCAGCAGCTTAAAGGAGAGGAACACTGAAGCTTTCTTT,CASSLKERNTEAFF
.,TRBJ1-2,.,TRBV19,TGTGCCAGTAGTTTGGGGCCGCCATCTGGCTACACCTTC,CASSLGPPSGYTF
.,TRBJ2-1,.,TRBV24-1,TGTGCCACCAGTGAGGCAAGACAGGAGGTCAATGAGCAGTTCTTC,CATSEARQEVNEQFF
few,TRBJ1-6,.,TRBV24-1,TGTGCCACCAGAGGAGAGAATTCACCCCTCCACTTT,CATRGENSPLHF
.,TRBJ1-5,TRBD1,TRBV20-1,TGCAGTGCTAGTGACAGGGGGGAACAGCCCCAGCATTTT,CSASDRGEQPQHF
.,TRBJ2-7,TRBD1,TRBV19,TGTGCCAGTAGTTTGATAGCCGGGACAGGGTACGAGCAGTACTTC,CASSLIAGTGYEQYF